The 19 T cell receptor beta chains below all came from one sample that was sequenced in a study of beta chain features in type 1 diabetes. Of the isolated RNA, all was reverse transcribed, and so the sequenced material was expressed TCRB transcripts. TCRdb keeps only in-frame clones here, not all; method: immunoSEQ multiplex PCR. The data contain about 350,000 clones, around 20% of them singletons. Sequencing was done on a sample of naive CD4+ T cells from blood. Receptors originate from a woman between 18 and 29 years old in good health.

This clone has just a few counts. The chain joins TRBV6-5 to TRBJ1-4, with TRBD1 matching 10 bases. The CDR3 sequence is 15 residues long. Germline CDR1 reads MNHEY; CDR2 reads SVGAGI. J gave up 10 bases and V 6 bases, and 11 bases lay outside the gene matches. The CDR3 is CASSPPGQGLGKLFF. As DNA, the CDR3 is TGTGCCAGCAGCCCACCGGGACAGGGGCTTGGAAAACTGTTTTTT.

The rearrangement joins TRBV10-3 to TRBJ1-2; 11 bases fit TRBD1. J lost 5 bases, V lost 3 bases, and 5 bases had no gene match. Germline V gene sequence: CDR1 ENHRY, CDR2 SYGVKD. This CDR3 region has 15 residues. CDR3 amino acids: CAISDPGQGVYGYTF. The DNA for the CDR3 is TGTGCCATCAGTGACCCGGGACAGGGGGTATATGGCTACACCTTC.

V and J are TRBV18 and TRBJ2-3; 7 nucleotides agree with TRBD2. Germline V gene lookup returns CDR1 KGHSH and CDR2 LQKENI. The CDR3 totals 15 residues. V shed 2 bases, J shed 2 bases, and the junction held 4 bases outside the gene matches. CDR3 sequence reads: CASSPSLAATDTQYF. DNA of the CDR3: TGTGCCAGCTCACCATCGCTAGCGGCCACAGATACGCAGTATTTT.

The CDR3 sequence is CASSLLYETQYF. Written as DNA, the CDR3 is TGTGCCAGCAGCCTTCTCTACGAAACGCAGTATTTT. The chain is built from TRBV11-2 and TRBJ2-3; D not certain. Germline CDR1 SGHAT, CDR2 FQNNGV. The CDR3 covers 12 residues. The germline V and J ends were trimmed by 5 bases and 9 bases, with 12 bases remaining between them.

The chain links TRBV18 to TRBJ2-5, with TRBD1 matching over 9 bases. Germline V gene lookup returns CDR1 KGHSH and CDR2 LQKENI. The CDR3 has 16 residues. The V gene end was trimmed by 6 bases and the J gene end by 0 bases; junction bases not matched to a gene: 8. DNA for the CDR3: TGTGCCAGCTCCCTTAACAGGGGGCTGGACCAAGAGACCCAGTACTTC. It is translated as CASSLNRGLDQETQYF.

This clone was counted only a few times. This rearrangement joins TRBV5-1 to TRBJ2-7; possibly TRBD1 for D (6 bases). The length of the CDR3 is 15 residues. V lost 3 bases to trimming and J lost 0 bases, with 13 bases between them. The germline gives CDR1 SGHRS, CDR2 YFSETQ. CDR3 amino acids: CASSSQTGSSYEQYF. DNA for the CDR3: TGCGCCAGCAGCTCCCAGACAGGTAGCTCCTACGAGCAGTACTTC.

The table lists this clone with a few counts. CDR3 region: CASSQDPPRRDSSYEQYF. The CDR3 DNA follows: TGTGCCAGCAGCCAAGATCCTCCTCGGAGGGACAGCTCCTACGAGCAGTACTTC. The chain is built from TRBV4-2 and TRBJ2-7; a possible D gene is TRBD1 (7 bases). V was pared by 0 bases and J by 0 bases, with 18 bases between. The CDR3 is 18 amino acids. CDR1 and CDR2 from the germline V gene are LGHNA and YNFKEQ.

This clone was picked up a small number of times. Here the CDR3 reads CASSQGARRAKDTQYF. CDR3 bases: TGTGCCAGCAGCCAGGGGGCTCGGAGAGCGAAAGATACGCAGTATTTT. The gene calls are TRBV7-2 and TRBJ2-3; TRBD1 matches at 8 bases. Germline V lookup: CDR1 SGHTA, CDR2 FQGNSA. Unmatched junction bases numbered 12, after V lost 5 bases and J lost 5 bases. The CDR3 is 16 amino acids.

This clone has just a few counts. The CDR3, as DNA: TGTGCCATCAGCGCCCAGGCTGGGGGCTACACCTTC. Translating it yields CAISAQAGGYTF. This chain links TRBV10-3 with TRBJ1-2; no definite D call. With 6 bases removed from V and 8 bases from J, the gap between germline ends came to 13 bases. CDR3 length equals 12 residues. The germline gives CDR1 ENHRY, CDR2 SYGVKD.

V usage is TRBV29-1 and J usage is TRBJ2-1; 8 bases fit TRBD1. The CDR3 loop spans 14 amino acids. V lost 4 bases, J lost 2 bases, and 4 bases stayed unmatched. Germline V gene lookup returns CDR1 SQVTM and CDR2 ANQGSEA. DNA for the CDR3: TGCAGCGTTGTTGACAGGGGAGCCTACAATGAGCAGTTCTTC. Translation gives CSVVDRGAYNEQFF.

This clone turned up a few times. The chain employs TRBV6-1 and TRBJ1-1; D remains ambiguous. Germline V gene data show CDR1 as MNHNS and CDR2 as SASEGT. The CDR3 extends over 13 amino acids. Between the trimmed V and J ends, which lost 11 bases and 0 bases, there was a span of 13 bases. CDR3 loop: CACQEHLNTEAFF. The CDR3 DNA reads TGTGCCTGTCAGGAACATCTGAACACTGAAGCTTTCTTT.

The chain's CDR3 is CAISVRTGGDEQYF. Written as DNA, the CDR3 is TGTGCCATCAGTGTGAGGACAGGGGGCGACGAGCAGTACTTC. The chain carries TRBV10-3 and TRBJ2-7; TRBD1 agrees at 11 bases. Germline V gene lookup returns CDR1 ENHRY and CDR2 SYGVKD. V trimming: 4 bases; J trimming: 5 bases; junction bases outside the gene matches: 4. This CDR3 region has 14 residues.

In its sample, this clone was seen a few times. The V and J genes are TRBV15 and TRBJ2-1; maybe TRBD1 (6 bases). Germline-derived CDR1 and CDR2 are LNHNV and YYDKDF (reference sequence). V dropped 5 bases and J dropped 7 bases, with 12 bases sitting between them. The CDR3 runs 13 residues. The CDR3 sequence: CATSSRGLNEQFF. CDR3 nucleotide sequence: TGTGCCACCAGCTCCAGGGGATTGAATGAGCAGTTCTTC.

V is TRBV20-1 and J is TRBJ1-5, with D maybe TRBD1 (5 bases). This CDR3 is 11 amino acids long. V gave up 3 bases and J gave up 7 bases, with 7 bases separating them. Per germline, CDR1 DFQATT and CDR2 SNEGSKA (reference sequence). This chain's CDR3 is CSASGGQPQHF. In nucleotides, the CDR3 is TGCAGTGCTAGTGGGGGGCAGCCCCAGCATTTT.

V usage is TRBV9 and J usage is TRBJ2-5; TRBD1 might be the D (5 bases). The germline V gene has CDR1 SGDLS and CDR2 YYNGEE. The CDR3 runs 16 residues. The germline V and J ends were trimmed by 0 bases and 4 bases, with 16 bases remaining between them. The CDR3, as DNA: TGTGCCAGCAGCGTAGGGGTCGAACCTAGGGGAGAGACCCAGTACTTC. Translation gives CASSVGVEPRGETQYF.

The chain uses TRBV18 and TRBJ2-7, with a tentative D call TRBD2 (6 bases). The V end lost 4 bases, the J end lost 6 bases, and 16 bases lay between the germline ends. Germline CDR1 and CDR2: KGHSH and LQKENI. The CDR3 spans 14 residues. This CDR3 reads CASSQAGNLLEQYF. In nucleotides, the CDR3 is TGTGCCAGCTCACAGGCGGGAAACCTCCTCGAGCAGTACTTC.

This clone was counted only a few times. The chain uses TRBV7-9 and TRBJ2-1; TRBD2 agrees at 7 bases. The junction had 7 bases not matched to a gene; V was cut back by 5 bases and J by 3 bases. This CDR3 has 15 residues. Germline CDR1 reads SEHNR; CDR2 reads FQNEAQ (reference sequence). The CDR3 nucleotides read TGTGCCAGCAGCCCTGGGGGGGTCCACTACAATGAGCAGTTCTTC. It is translated as CASSPGGVHYNEQFF.

The rearrangement links TRBV6-1 to TRBJ1-2; D uncertain. The ends were cut back, 5 bases at V and 8 bases at J, with 18 bases in the middle. Per the germline V gene, CDR1 is MNHNS and CDR2 is SASEGT. CDR3 length: 14 amino acids. CDR3 residues: CASSSQQRTGGYTF. DNA for the CDR3: TGTGCCAGCAGTTCCCAACAGCGGACCGGGGGCTACACCTTC.

The rearrangement joins TRBV7-9 to TRBJ2-5; 7 nucleotides line up with TRBD2. With 2 bases clipped from V and 5 bases from J, the junction kept 8 bases outside the gene matches. CDR3 length: 15 residues. Germline V lookup: CDR1 SEHNR, CDR2 FQNEAQ (reference sequence). CDR3 region: CASSLSGRGEETQYF. In DNA, the CDR3 is TGTGCCAGCAGCTTAAGTGGTCGGGGGGAGGAGACCCAGTACTTC. The entire variable domain, with the rest obtained from reference TRBV7-9 and TRBJ2-5, is as follows: DTGVSQNPRHKITKRGQNVTFRCDPISEHNRLYWYRQTLGQGPEFLTYFQNEAQLEKSRLLSDRFSAERPKGSFSTLEIQRTEQGDSAMYLCASSLSGRGEETQYFGPGTRLLVL.